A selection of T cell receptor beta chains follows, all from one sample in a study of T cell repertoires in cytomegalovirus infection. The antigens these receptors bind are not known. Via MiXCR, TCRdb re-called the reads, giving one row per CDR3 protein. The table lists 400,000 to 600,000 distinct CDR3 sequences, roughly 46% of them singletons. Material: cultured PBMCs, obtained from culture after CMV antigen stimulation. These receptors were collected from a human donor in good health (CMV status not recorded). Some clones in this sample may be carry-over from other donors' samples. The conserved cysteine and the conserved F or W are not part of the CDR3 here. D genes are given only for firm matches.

CDR3 protein: ASSRGSLSSTDTQY
D gene: -
CDR3 length: 14
V gene: TRBV7-2

CDR3 protein: ASSFNRDRAGYT
D gene: TRBD1
CDR3 length: 12
V gene: TRBV6-5

CDR3 protein: ASRQWLPKSTDTQY
D gene: -
CDR3 length: 14
V gene: TRBV12-5

CDR3 protein: ASSEYRSYGGYT
D gene: -
CDR3 length: 12
V gene: TRBV2

CDR3 protein: ATSDSGGRYEQY
D gene: TRBD2
CDR3 length: 12
V gene: TRBV7-9

CDR3 protein: ASSSPRGTGSYEQY
D gene: TRBD1
CDR3 length: 14
V gene: TRBV7-9

CDR3 protein: ASISILGGRNEQF
D gene: -
CDR3 length: 13
V gene: TRBV11-2

CDR3 protein: ASSSQRTGEETQY
D gene: TRBD1
CDR3 length: 13
V gene: TRBV13

CDR3 protein: ASTTTGGVRETQY
D gene: TRBD2
CDR3 length: 13
V gene: TRBV5-4

CDR3 protein: ASSRQGLSGANVLT
D gene: TRBD1
CDR3 length: 14
V gene: TRBV6-1

CDR3 protein: AIRRRGMNTEAF
D gene: -
CDR3 length: 12
V gene: TRBV10-3

CDR3 protein: ASSLTLGVNQPQH
D gene: -
CDR3 length: 13
V gene: TRBV7-2

CDR3 protein: ASSFSQGVREKLF
D gene: -
CDR3 length: 13
V gene: TRBV27

CDR3 protein: ASFMGPRSGNTIY
D gene: -
CDR3 length: 13
V gene: TRBV12-3/TRBV12-4

CDR3 protein: ASSPLWGRGSGDEKLF
D gene: -
CDR3 length: 16
V gene: TRBV18

CDR3 protein: ASSLPESYEQY
D gene: -
CDR3 length: 11
V gene: TRBV7-2

CDR3 protein: ARSGSGGFEQF
D gene: TRBD2
CDR3 length: 11
V gene: TRBV7-4

CDR3 protein: ASSIEYLSSYGYT
D gene: -
CDR3 length: 13
V gene: TRBV19

CDR3 protein: ASSPAGTGYTDTQY
D gene: TRBD1
CDR3 length: 14
V gene: TRBV7-4

CDR3 protein: ASSQISGNTEAF
D gene: -
CDR3 length: 12
V gene: TRBV3-1

CDR3 protein: ASNPTGVSTDTQY
D gene: TRBD1
CDR3 length: 13
V gene: TRBV7-9

CDR3 protein: ASSSRAGSGYT
D gene: -
CDR3 length: 11
V gene: TRBV7-2

CDR3 protein: ASRGTVNEQF
D gene: TRBD1
CDR3 length: 10
V gene: TRBV19

CDR3 protein: ASSKFVQGGTGELF
D gene: TRBD1
CDR3 length: 14
V gene: TRBV12-3/TRBV12-4

CDR3 protein: ASSPRLGQGAFWTEAF
D gene: TRBD1
CDR3 length: 16
V gene: TRBV11-2

CDR3 protein: ASSLEGTGYGELF
D gene: TRBD1
CDR3 length: 13
V gene: TRBV7-2

CDR3 protein: ASSPTGREQF
D gene: -
CDR3 length: 10
V gene: TRBV7-6

CDR3 protein: ASSLGVESYGYT
D gene: -
CDR3 length: 12
V gene: TRBV7-2

CDR3 protein: AISGTPDLGSYSEQF
D gene: -
CDR3 length: 15
V gene: TRBV10-3

CDR3 protein: ASSDAGRYEQY
D gene: -
CDR3 length: 11
V gene: TRBV12-3/TRBV12-4

CDR3 protein: ASRPELGAEAF
D gene: -
CDR3 length: 11
V gene: TRBV19